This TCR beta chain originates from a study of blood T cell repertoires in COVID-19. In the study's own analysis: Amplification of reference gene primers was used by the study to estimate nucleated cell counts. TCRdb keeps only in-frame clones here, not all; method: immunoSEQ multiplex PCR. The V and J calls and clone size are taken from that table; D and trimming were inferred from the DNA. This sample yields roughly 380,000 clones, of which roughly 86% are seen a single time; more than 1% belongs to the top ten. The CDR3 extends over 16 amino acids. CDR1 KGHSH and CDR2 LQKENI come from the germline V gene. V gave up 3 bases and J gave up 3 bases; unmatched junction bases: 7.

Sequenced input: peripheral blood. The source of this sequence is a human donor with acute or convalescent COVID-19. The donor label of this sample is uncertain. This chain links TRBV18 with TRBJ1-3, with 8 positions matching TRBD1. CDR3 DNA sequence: TGTGCCAGCTCACCGGACGGACAGGGTGGTGGAAACACCATATATTTT. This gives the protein CASSPDGQGGGNTIYF.